Listed below are T cell receptor beta chains from one sample, sequenced in a study of CD8+ T cells in alopecia areata. Sequenced by immunoSEQ multiplex PCR; TCRdb stores in-frame clones only, minus some. The table lists about 180,000 clones, 53% of them singletons. This specimen consisted of CD8+ T cells sorted from blood, obtained at week 24, from a patient treated with tofacitinib. The receptors were gathered from a human donor with alopecia areata. The CDR3 runs from the conserved cysteine through the conserved F or W. Each record gives: J gene, D gene, clone size, V gene, CDR3 DNA, CDR3 protein. The D gene is left open where the match is weak. Clone size is shown for a subset of rows, as once, few, many or a class of expanded clone.

TRBJ2-1,TRBD2,.,TRBV7-8,TGTGCCAGCAGCTTCGGACTAGCGGGTGTCGAGCAGTTCTTC,CASSFGLAGVEQFF
TRBJ2-7,TRBD1,few,TRBV29-1,TGCAGCGTCCGGGACAGGGGATCCTACGAGCAGTACTTC,CSVRDRGSYEQYF
TRBJ2-7,.,.,TRBV7-6,TGTGCCAGCAGCTCGAGGGACCCTTACACCAACGAGCAGTACTTC,CASSSRDPYTNEQYF
TRBJ1-3,.,.,TRBV30,TGTGCCTTCGAAAGAACAAACACCATATATTTT,CAFERTNTIYF
TRBJ2-1,.,.,TRBV2,TGTGCCAGCGGGCCGCAGGAGCAGTTCTTC,CASGPQEQFF
TRBJ1-6,.,.,TRBV11-1,TGTGCCAGCAGCTTAGAAAATTCACCCCTCCACTTT,CASSLENSPLHF
TRBJ2-2,.,few,TRBV29-1,TGCAGCGTTTGGGGGGTTACAGAGCCCGAGCTGTTTTTT,CSVWGVTEPELFF
TRBJ1-3,.,.,TRBV30,TGTGCCGGAAAAGATGGAAACACCATATATTTT,CAGKDGNTIYF
TRBJ2-1,TRBD2,.,TRBV29-1,TGCAGCGTTTATTGGCTAGCGGGGCGGAATGAGCAGTTCTTC,CSVYWLAGRNEQFF
TRBJ2-3,.,.,TRBV9,TGTGCCAGCAGCGTAAGCCTCACAGGAGCAGATACGCAGTATTTT,CASSVSLTGADTQYF
TRBJ2-7,.,many,TRBV4-3,TGCGCCAGCAGCCAAGGGCCGGACTCTACCTACGAGCAGTACTTC,CASSQGPDSTYEQYF
TRBJ1-1,TRBD1,few,TRBV29-1,TGCAGCGTTGACCGACAGGGCCACACTGAAGCTTTCTTT,CSVDRQGHTEAFF
TRBJ2-7,.,.,TRBV27,TGTGCCAGCAGTTTTGGAGCGGCTTACGAGCAGTACTTC,CASSFGAAYEQYF
TRBJ2-5,.,.,TRBV30,TGTGCCTGGACAGGGGATACCTGGGGAGAGACCCAGTACTTC,CAWTGDTWGETQYF
TRBJ1-1,.,few,TRBV6-5,TGTGCCAGCAGTTACAACGGCGTTTCGGAAGCTTTCTTT,CASSYNGVSEAFF
TRBJ2-7,.,few,TRBV30,TGTGCCTGGAGGGAACCGGGACACGACGAGCAGTACTTC,CAWREPGHDEQYF
TRBJ2-3,.,.,TRBV4-3,TGCGCCAGCAGCCAAGATCTAACAGGGCCCTCTAGCACAGATACGCAGTATTTT,CASSQDLTGPSSTDTQYF
TRBJ2-7,TRBD1,.,TRBV27,TGTGCCAGCAGTTTAAGGGAGGGACAGGGAGCCGAGCAGTACTTC,CASSLREGQGAEQYF
TRBJ2-3,TRBD2,.,TRBV7-2,TGTGCCAGCAGCTTAGACACGGGGGGGTCCGTAGATACGCAGTATTTT,CASSLDTGGSVDTQYF
TRBJ2-7,TRBD1,.,TRBV11-3,TGTGCCAGCAGCTTACAAACGGGACAGGGGTACGAGCAGTACTTC,CASSLQTGQGYEQYF
TRBJ1-5,.,few,TRBV13,TGTGCCAGCAGCTTAGGACTCCAGGGGAATCAGCCCCAGCATTTT,CASSLGLQGNQPQHF
TRBJ1-6,TRBD1,.,TRBV6-4,TGTGCCAGCAGTGAACAGGGGAATTCACCCCTCCACTTT,CASSEQGNSPLHF
TRBJ2-3,.,few,TRBV30,TGTGCCTGGAGGCCCCTGGGGGGGCGCACAGATACGCAGTATTTT,CAWRPLGGRTDTQYF
TRBJ1-1,.,few,TRBV4-1,TGCGCCAGCAGCCAAGACATGAACACTGAAGCTTTCTTT,CASSQDMNTEAFF
TRBJ1-1,TRBD1,.,TRBV30,TGTGCCTGGAGCGAGGGGCAGGGGGGTTACACTGAAGCTTTCTTT,CAWSEGQGGYTEAFF
TRBJ2-7,.,.,TRBV30,TGTGCCTGGACTATGGGCGAGGGCTACGAGCAGTACTTC,CAWTMGEGYEQYF
TRBJ2-7,TRBD1,few,TRBV29-1,TGCAGCGTTAAAATGGACAGGGGGGATGTCTACGAGCAGTACTTC,CSVKMDRGDVYEQYF
TRBJ2-3,TRBD2,.,TRBV27,TGTGCCAGCAGTCCCCTGCGGGGGTCAGATACGCAGTATTTT,CASSPLRGSDTQYF
TRBJ2-7,TRBD2,few,TRBV29-1,TGCAGCGTTGAGTCCGGGGGGGCCTACGAGCAGTACTTC,CSVESGGAYEQYF
TRBJ2-7,.,.,TRBV7-3,TGTGCCAGCAGCTTGGACGGACAGAGCTCCTACGAGCAGTACTTC,CASSLDGQSSYEQYF
TRBJ2-3,TRBD2,.,TRBV9,TGTGCCAGCAGCGTAGATGTCGGGGGGGCTGGAGATACGCAGTATTTT,CASSVDVGGAGDTQYF
TRBJ2-1,.,few,TRBV12-5,TGTGCTAGTGGTGGAACCTCCTACAATGAGCAGTTCTTC,CASGGTSYNEQFF
TRBJ2-5,TRBD2,.,TRBV13,TGTGCCAGCAGCTCGGCCGGGACTAGCGGGGGAGAGACCCAGTACTTC,CASSSAGTSGGETQYF
TRBJ1-2,.,.,TRBV14,TGTGCCAGCAGTCTAGCTGGGGACTACTTAGGCTACACCTTC,CASSLAGDYLGYTF
TRBJ2-7,.,.,TRBV27,TGTGCCAGCAGTTTTAGAGCGGGCGGTTATTACGAGCAGTACTTC,CASSFRAGGYYEQYF
TRBJ2-1,.,few,TRBV6-5,TGTGCCAGCAGCCCAGGGAGATACAATGAGCAGTTCTTC,CASSPGRYNEQFF
TRBJ1-2,TRBD1,.,TRBV29-1,TGCAGCGTGCCGGGACAGAAAAACTATGGCTACACCTTC,CSVPGQKNYGYTF
TRBJ2-7,.,.,TRBV2,TGTGCCAGCCGGGACCCGAGCTCCTACGAGCAGTACTTC,CASRDPSSYEQYF
TRBJ2-1,.,.,TRBV16,TGTGCCAGCAGCCGGTCTCACGGCTCGGGGAATGAGCAGTTCTTC,CASSRSHGSGNEQFF
TRBJ1-2,.,.,TRBV4-3,TGCGCCAGCAGCCAAGATCGGGGAGGCTATGGCTACACCTTC,CASSQDRGGYGYTF
TRBJ2-3,TRBD1,few,TRBV5-4,TGTGCCAGCAGCTTGTTAGGACAGGGCCCAGATACGCAGTATTTT,CASSLLGQGPDTQYF
TRBJ1-2,.,.,TRBV29-1,TGCAGCGTTGAAGAGGGGGCGGAGGGCTACACCTTC,CSVEEGAEGYTF
TRBJ1-2,.,.,TRBV29-1,TGCAGCGCTGACAGTAGGTACTATGGCTACACCTTC,CSADSRYYGYTF
TRBJ1-1,.,.,TRBV7-9,TGTGCCAGCAAGGTCGTGAACACTGAAGCTTTCTTT,CASKVVNTEAFF
TRBJ1-1,.,.,TRBV27,TGTGCCAGCAGTTTTCCAGGGAGGGAAGCTTTCTTT,CASSFPGREAFF
TRBJ2-7,.,once,TRBV25-1,TGTGCCAGCAGTGGGTACACCTACGAGCAGTACTTC,CASSGYTYEQYF
TRBJ2-7,.,once,TRBV10-2,TGCGCCAGCATCGTGGCAGAGGATGGTGTCTCCTACGAGCAGTACTTC,CASIVAEDGVSYEQYF
TRBJ2-7,.,.,TRBV20-1,TGCAGTGCCCTTGCGGGCTCTAAATGGTACTTC,CSALAGSKWYF
TRBJ2-7,.,.,TRBV30,TGTGCCTGGAGAGGCACAGCCGAGGGTAACGAGCAGTACTTC,CAWRGTAEGNEQYF
TRBJ2-7,.,once,TRBV4-3,TGCGCCAGCAGTAAGGATAGGGACAACGAGCAGTACTTC,CASSKDRDNEQYF
TRBJ1-1,.,.,TRBV11-2,TGTGCCAGCAGCCGTACGGACGGGCTGAACACTGAAGCTTTCTTT,CASSRTDGLNTEAFF